The 22 T cell receptor beta chains given below trace back to one sample, sequenced in a study of neurological immune-mediated disorders. TCRdb re-analysed the 5' RACE reads in MiXCR, keeping a single row per CDR3 protein. The profile shows under 50,000 distinct CDR3 sequences, around 13% of them singletons. Stated time point: longitudinal time-point 2. Input material: PBMCs. The receptor set was obtained from a male donor with HTLV-1-associated myelopathy (HAM/TSP).

This clonotype was counted a few times. The chain recombines TRBV18 with TRBJ1-4; no clear D. There are 16 residues in the CDR3. Germline values: CDR1 KGHSH, CDR2 LQKENI. V was pared by 2 bases and J by 4 bases, with 14 bases between. In nucleotides, the CDR3 is TGTGCCAGCTCACCATCCGTGCCAGGCCGTAATGAAAAACTGTTTTTT. Translating gives CASSPSVPGRNEKLFF.

There are many counts of this clonotype. The chain joins TRBV9 to TRBJ2-3, with 7 bases fitting TRBD1. J gave up 2 bases and V 3 bases, and 6 bases lay outside the gene matches. The CDR3 consists of 15 residues. Germline V gives CDR1 SGDLS, CDR2 YYNGEE. In DNA form, the CDR3 reads TGTGCCAGCAGCGCTCGACAGGGATCCACAGATACGCAGTATTTT. Encoded protein: CASSARQGSTDTQYF.

This clonotype was observed many times. The genes are TRBV12-3 or TRBV12-4 and TRBJ2-1, with D perhaps being TRBD1 or TRBD2 (5 bases each). The CDR3 runs 11 residues. Trimming shortened V by 1 base and J by 10 bases, and 5 bases separated the two germline ends. The CDR3 protein is CASSLGGEQFF. CDR3 DNA: TGTGCCAGCAGTTTAGGGGGGGAGCAGTTCTTC.

The table lists this clonotype with many counts. V and J are TRBV20-1 and TRBJ1-1; a possible D gene is TRBD1 (6 bases). The CDR3 contains 15 residues. Germline V CDR1 and CDR2: DFQATT, SNEGSKA (reference sequence). The V end lost 2 bases, the J end lost 10 bases, and 23 bases lay between the germline ends. Written as DNA, the CDR3 is TGCAGTGCTAGACAATCCGACAGGTCCCCGATAGCAGCTTTCTTT. Translating gives CSARQSDRSPIAAFF.

This clonotype was seen repeatedly, ten times or more. The chain couples TRBV20-1 to TRBJ1-2; D unresolved. The V end was cut by 1 base, the J end by 2 bases, with 11 bases between. Germline lookup yields CDR1 DFQATT and CDR2 SNEGSKA (reference sequence). The CDR3 sequence is 14 residues long. The CDR3, as DNA: TGCAGTGCTAGAGGGGCCCGACTCAACTATGGCTACACCTTC. Protein: CSARGARLNYGYTF.

This clonotype came up many times. V is TRBV29-1 and J is TRBJ2-7; D gene ambiguous. The CDR3 loop spans 12 amino acids. Deletions cut 5 bases from V and 3 bases from J, with 11 bases between. Germline CDR1 reads SQVTM; CDR2 reads ANQGSEA. In DNA, the CDR3 is TGCAGCGTTCGGGCAGACCGCTACGAGCAGTACTTC. Translating it yields CSVRADRYEQYF.

At least ten counts were recorded for this clonotype. This chain links TRBV20-1 with TRBJ2-1; possibly TRBD1 for D (7 bases). The CDR3 consists of 12 residues. Trimming removed 3 bases at V and 10 bases at J, with 13 bases between. Germline CDR1 is DFQATT and CDR2 is SNEGSKA (reference sequence). This CDR3 reads CSASQGGQEQFF. The DNA of the CDR3 is TGCAGTGCTAGTCAGGGGGGCCAAGAGCAGTTCTTC.

This clonotype was seen repeatedly, ten times or more. The CDR3 DNA reads as TGCAGTGCTAGAGATGGGCTAGCGGGACCCACCGGGGAGCTGTTTTTT. Translation gives CSARDGLAGPTGELFF. The genes are TRBV20-1 and TRBJ2-2, with 9 positions matching TRBD2. The CDR3 covers 16 residues. V shed 0 bases, J shed 4 bases, and the junction held 6 bases outside the gene matches. Germline V CDR1 and CDR2: DFQATT, SNEGSKA (reference sequence).

At least ten counts were recorded for this clonotype. The CDR3 protein is CASGTGGNYGYTF. The CDR3 coding sequence is TGTGCCAGCGGGACTGGGGGGAACTATGGCTACACCTTC. The V gene is TRBV12-3 or TRBV12-4, the J gene TRBJ1-2, with a possible D match to TRBD1 (5 bases). The V gene lost 8 bases and the J gene lost 2 bases, with 12 bases spanning the gap. The CDR3 length is 13 residues.

There are many counts of this clonotype. The rearrangement links TRBV11-3 to TRBJ2-2; 7 positions agree with TRBD1. With 2 bases clipped from V and 5 bases from J, the junction kept 8 bases outside the gene matches. Germline lookup yields CDR1 SGHNT and CDR2 YENEEA. The CDR3 has 16 residues. CDR3 protein: CASSLRRQGTTGELFF. CDR3 DNA sequence: TGTGCCAGCAGCTTACGCCGACAGGGTACGACCGGGGAGCTGTTTTTT.

This clonotype occurred many times. The chain is built from TRBV7-2 and TRBJ2-1, with D possibly being TRBD1 (6 bases). This CDR3 is built from 15 residues. Between the trimmed V and J ends, which lost 5 bases and 2 bases, there was a span of 13 bases. Germline CDR1 and CDR2: SGHTA and FQGNSA. The DNA of the CDR3 is TGTGCCAGCAGCAAGAGGCACAGGGCCTACAATGAGCAGTTCTTC. Translation: CASSKRHRAYNEQFF. The full variable domain, rest sourced from reference TRBV7-2 and TRBJ2-1, is GAGVSQSPSNKVTEKGKDVELRCDPISGHTALYWYRQSLGQGLEFLIYFQGNSAPDKSGLPSDRFSAERTGGSVSTLTIQRTQQEDSAVYLCASSKRHRAYNEQFFGPGTRLTVL.

The table lists this clonotype with many counts. V usage is TRBV4-3 and J usage is TRBJ2-7, with no clear D. The V end was cut by 4 bases, the J end by 6 bases, with 10 bases between. The germline gives CDR1 LGHNA, CDR2 YSLEER. The CDR3 is 12 residues long. This chain's CDR3 is CASSLGPGEQYF. The CDR3 DNA reads as TGCGCCAGCAGCCTTGGGCCTGGCGAGCAGTACTTC.

This clonotype was detected ten times or more. This rearrangement joins TRBV5-1 to TRBJ1-1; D uncertain. V dropped 2 bases and J dropped 2 bases, with 7 bases sitting between them. Germline assignment: CDR1 SGHRS and CDR2 YFSETQ. The length of the CDR3 is 13 residues. For the CDR3, the DNA is TGCGCCAGCAGCTTTTTGTCAAACACTGAAGCTTTCTTT. Protein: CASSFLSNTEAFF.

This clonotype has a handful of counts. The chain recombines TRBV7-2 with TRBJ1-3; D is uncertain. CDR1 and CDR2 from the germline V gene are SGHTA and FQGNSA. There are 14 residues in the CDR3. Trimming took 6 bases from V and 1 from J, leaving 10 bases between them. Here the CDR3 DNA reads TGTGCCAGCAGGGGAATTGGATCTGGAAACACCATATATTTT. This gives the protein CASRGIGSGNTIYF.

At least ten counts were recorded for this clonotype. The chain has TRBV15 and TRBJ2-1, with TRBD2 identical over 7 bases. Per germline, CDR1 LNHNV and CDR2 YYDKDF (reference sequence). V gave up 5 bases and J gave up 3 bases; unmatched junction bases: 13. This CDR3 has 17 residues. CDR3 loop: CATSPGGNSGGYNEQFF. For the CDR3, the DNA is TGTGCCACCAGCCCCGGTGGGAATTCGGGGGGCTACAATGAGCAGTTCTTC.

This clonotype has ten or more counts. The rearrangement uses TRBV24-1 and TRBJ1-2, with D uncertain. Between the trimmed V and J ends, which lost 5 bases and 6 bases, there was a span of 9 bases. CDR3 length: 12 amino acids. The V gene's germline CDR1 is KGHDR and CDR2 SFDVKD. The CDR3 nucleotides are TGTGCCACCAGTGCCCTTAATGATGGCTACACCTTC. It encodes CATSALNDGYTF.

This clonotype was recorded at least ten times. V and J are TRBV20-1 and TRBJ2-5; 7 bases map to TRBD1. CDR1 is DFQATT and CDR2 is SNEGSKA in the germline V gene (reference sequence). V shed 3 bases, J shed 5 bases, and the junction held 6 bases outside the gene matches. The CDR3 is made up of 13 amino acids. Here the CDR3 reads CSARVGGSETQYF. The CDR3 DNA is TGCAGTGCTAGGGTAGGGGGCAGCGAGACCCAGTACTTC.

The V call is TRBV20-1, the J call TRBJ1-4, with 10 bases that match TRBD1. Trimming removed 5 bases from V and 8 bases from J; junction bases left unmatched: 8. Germline CDR1 DFQATT, CDR2 SNEGSKA (reference sequence). This CDR3 has 14 amino acids. CDR3: CSAQRTGGWEKLFF. The CDR3 bases are TGCAGTGCTCAAAGGACAGGGGGATGGGAAAAACTGTTTTTT.

This clonotype was found many times. The genes are TRBV5-1 and TRBJ1-4; 9 bases align to TRBD1. Losses at the gene ends were 0 bases for V and 5 bases for J; bases not matched to a gene: 5. Germline CDR1 reads SGHRS; CDR2 reads YFSETQ. The CDR3 has 16 residues. The CDR3 loop is CASSLAATGGNEKLFF. DNA of the CDR3: TGCGCCAGCAGCTTGGCGGCGACAGGGGGGAATGAAAAACTGTTTTTT.

Many counts were recorded for this clonotype. This chain connects TRBV12-3 or TRBV12-4 to TRBJ1-1; D might be TRBD1 (5 bases). The ends were cut back, 5 bases at V and 5 bases at J, with 12 bases in the middle. The CDR3 is 13 residues long. CDR3 sequence: CASSVAGRTEAFF. The CDR3 region has the DNA TGTGCCAGCAGTGTCGCAGGGCGGACTGAAGCTTTCTTT.

This clonotype appeared many times. The chain is built from TRBV9 and TRBJ2-4, with D perhaps given as TRBD1 or TRBD2 (6 bases each). V was trimmed by 3 bases and J by 6 bases, leaving 16 bases between them. The germline V gene encodes CDR1 SGDLS and CDR2 YYNGEE. This CDR3 comprises 15 residues. In DNA, the CDR3 is TGTGCCAGCAGCGCTACTGGGGGGCCAGGAAACATTCAGTACTTC. As protein: CASSATGGPGNIQYF.

The table lists this clonotype with many counts. The genes are TRBV12-3 or TRBV12-4 and TRBJ1-3; tentatively, D is TRBD1 (5 bases). The germline V and J ends were trimmed by 3 bases and 4 bases, with 13 bases remaining between them. The CDR3 runs 15 residues. For the CDR3, the DNA is TGTGCCAGCAGTTTGGTCGGGGGTTCGGGAAACACCATATATTTT. As protein: CASSLVGGSGNTIYF.